This T cell receptor beta chain is drawn from a study of T cells in Graves' hyperthyroidism and ophthalmopathy. RNA transcripts yielded amplified TCR beta CDR3 regions. During a first-round RT-PCR of the TCR CDR3, the HTBI primer set was used. In TCRdb, the multiplex PCR reads were re-called with MiXCR into one record per CDR3 protein. The sample lists a few hundred thousand distinct CDR3 sequences; roughly 15% were seen once. This CDR3 comprises 15 residues. CDR1 is LNHDA and CDR2 is SQIVND in the germline V gene (reference sequence). Trimming stripped 3 bases from V and 0 bases from J, with 9 bases between. This clonotype showed up just a few times.

The sequence came from a woman aged 25-40 years with Graves' ophthalmopathy. The specimen sequenced was blood. This chain joins TRBV19 and TRBJ2-1; a possible D gene is TRBD2 (6 bases). CDR3 protein: CASSIRGSSYNEQFF. In DNA form, the CDR3 reads TGTGCCAGTAGTATCCGGGGGAGCTCCTACAATGAGCAGTTCTTC.